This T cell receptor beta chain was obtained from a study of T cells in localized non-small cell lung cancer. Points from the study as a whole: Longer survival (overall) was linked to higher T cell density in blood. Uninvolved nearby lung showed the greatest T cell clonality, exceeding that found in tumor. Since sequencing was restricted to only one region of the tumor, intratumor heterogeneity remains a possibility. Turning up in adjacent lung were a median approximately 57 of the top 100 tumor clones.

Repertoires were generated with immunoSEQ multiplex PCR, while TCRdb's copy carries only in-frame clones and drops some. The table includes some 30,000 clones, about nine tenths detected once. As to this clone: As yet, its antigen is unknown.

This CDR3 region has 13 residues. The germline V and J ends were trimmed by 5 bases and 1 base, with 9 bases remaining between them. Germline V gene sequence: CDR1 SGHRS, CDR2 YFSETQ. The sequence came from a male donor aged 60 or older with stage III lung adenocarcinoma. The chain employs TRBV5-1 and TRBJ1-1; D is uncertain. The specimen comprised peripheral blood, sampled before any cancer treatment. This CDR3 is CASRTDPNTEAFF. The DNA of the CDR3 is TGCGCCAGCAGAACGGATCCGAACACTGAAGCTTTCTTT. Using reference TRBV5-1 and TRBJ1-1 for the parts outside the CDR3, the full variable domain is KAGVTQTPRYLIKTRGQQVTLSCSPISGHRSVSWYQQTPGQGLQFLFEYFSETQRNKGNFPGRFSGRQFSNSRSEMNVSTLELGDSALYLCASRTDPNTEAFFGQGTRLTVV.